Listed here are 4 T cell receptor beta chains from one sample, sequenced in a study of T-cell memory formation after mild COVID-19. TCRdb reprocessed the 5' RACE reads via MiXCR and lists one record per CDR3 protein. This table holds roughly 130,000 distinct CDR3 sequences, approximately 15% found once. Specimen: PBMCs or a T cell subset sorted from them (not recorded which). These receptor sequences come from a man aged 18-30 years who had mild COVID-19 (a few samples of this study predate the infection). Cell type and time point are not known.

The J gene is TRBJ1-2, the V gene TRBV29-1, with D perhaps matching TRBD1 (5 bases). Per the germline V gene, CDR1 is SQVTM and CDR2 is ANQGSEA. The ends were cut back, 3 bases at V and 5 bases at J, with 13 bases in the middle. The CDR3 is 13 residues long. CDR3 sequence: CSVEGRSFYGYTF. Written as DNA, the CDR3 is TGCAGCGTTGAGGGACGGAGCTTTTATGGCTACACCTTC. Looking up the rest from reference TRBV29-1 and TRBJ1-2 gives the full variable domain: SAVISQKPSRDICQRGTSLTIQCQVDSQVTMMFWYRQQPGQSLTLIATANQGSEATYESGFVIDKFPISRPNLTFSTLTVSNMSPEDSSIYLCSVEGRSFYGYTFGSGTRLTVV.

The chain has TRBV7-8 and TRBJ2-1; TRBD2 might be the D (5 bases). Germline V gene data show CDR1 as SGHVS and CDR2 as FQNEAQ. The CDR3 extends over 12 amino acids. V shed 10 bases and J shed 10 bases, with 17 bases lying between them. CDR3 sequence: CATFGVREEQFF. In DNA, the CDR3 is TGTGCCACCTTCGGGGTACGGGAAGAGCAGTTCTTC.

This clonotype was recorded a few times. This chain uses TRBV7-2 with TRBJ2-7, with D maybe TRBD1 (9 bases). Germline assignment: CDR1 SGHTA and CDR2 FQGNSA. V was trimmed by 5 bases and J by 4 bases, leaving 18 bases between them. This CDR3 is 15 amino acids long. DNA for the CDR3: TGTGCCAGCAGCCCCGGGGGGGGACAGGGATACGAGCAGTACGTC. Translation gives CASSPGGGQGYEQYV.

This clonotype was picked up a small number of times. V usage is TRBV29-1 and J usage is TRBJ2-5; D possibly matches TRBD1 or TRBD2 (6 bases each). Trimming pared 6 bases from V and 5 bases from J, leaving 19 bases between. The CDR3 is made up of 14 amino acids. The V gene's germline CDR1 is SQVTM and CDR2 ANQGSEA. CDR3 protein: CSVPRPGARETQYF. In DNA form, the CDR3 reads TGCAGCGTCCCCAGGCCGGGGGCGCGGGAGACCCAGTACTTC.